The present T cell receptor (beta chain) was sequenced within a study of shared clonotypes between healthy human individuals. General study findings and limits: A few donors held about 5% of naive CD4 clonotypes in common.

The assay was run at deep level. TCRdb's copy holds only in-frame clones and misses some; the assay was immunoSEQ multiplex PCR. The sample includes roughly 530,000 clones, 90% to 96% of them seen just once. This CDR3 spans 15 amino acids. CDR1 SGHRS and CDR2 YFSETQ come from the germline V gene. V lost 1 base to trimming and J lost 4 bases; unmatched junction nucleotides: 5. Details on this clone: As yet, its antigen is unknown.

Sequencing input: naive CD4+ T cells sorted from blood. Subset in this sample: CD45RA+ positively selected. The source is a woman younger than 45 in good health. The chain uses TRBV5-1 and TRBJ2-7, with 10 bases that match TRBD2. CDR3 in amino acids: CASSLHGLADYEQYF. In DNA, the CDR3 is TGCGCCAGCAGCTTGCATGGACTAGCGGATTACGAGCAGTACTTC. Full variable domain (outside the CDR3, taken from reference TRBV5-1 and TRBJ2-7): KAGVTQTPRYLIKTRGQQVTLSCSPISGHRSVSWYQQTPGQGLQFLFEYFSETQRNKGNFPGRFSGRQFSNSRSEMNVSTLELGDSALYLCASSLHGLADYEQYFGPGTRLTVT.